The TCR beta chain under discussion was sequenced for a study of T-cell memory formation after mild COVID-19. As for the study in general: Largely donor-specific sequence clusters came from a couple of donors.

Study-level findings and limits: Clones contracting across day 15 to 85 had a balanced CD4/CD8 profile; later expanding clones leaned CD4+.

Via MiXCR, TCRdb re-called the 5' RACE reads, giving one row per CDR3 protein. The sample lists just over 300,000 distinct CDR3 sequences; roughly 19% were seen once. This clonotype was counted only a few times. Its antigen is not known. V shed 4 bases and J shed 3 bases, with 15 bases lying between them. The CDR3 spans 15 residues. Germline lookup yields CDR1 SGHDN and CDR2 FVKESK. The origin of this receptor is a man younger than 30 who had mild COVID-19 (a few samples of this study predate the infection). Cell type and time point are not known. Sequencing input: PBMCs or a T cell subset sorted from them (not recorded which). The chain combines TRBV14 with TRBJ1-1, with a weak D call TRBD1 (6 bases). CDR3 bases: TGTGCCAGCAGCCGAAACTGGGGGCGGGACACTGAAGCTTTCTTT. Protein: CASSRNWGRDTEAFF.